What follows is one T cell receptor (beta chain) and its context. V lost 0 bases to trimming and J lost 3 bases, with 5 bases between them. CDR1 SGHTA and CDR2 FQGTGA come from the germline V gene. The CDR3 sequence is 13 residues long. The source of the sample is a study of blood T cell repertoires in COVID-19. The protocol was immunoSEQ multiplex PCR, while the TCRdb copy is restricted to in-frame clones and leaves out a portion. The table has about 140,000 clones, about 82% seen once. The sequenced sample was PBMCs or T cells enriched from blood (not recorded which). The sequence came from a middle-aged woman who had recovered from COVID-19. The rearrangement joins TRBV7-3 to TRBJ1-1; D gene uncertain. CDR3 bases: TGTGCCAGCAGCTTAACACGCGACACTGAAGCTTTCTTT. Amino acids: CASSLTRDTEAFF.